This entry describes one T cell receptor beta chain. Its specificity is unknown. This record comes from a study of shared clonotypes between healthy human individuals. Study-wide results and limits: Exclusively blood specimens were collected; tissue repertoires likely differ. Generally, naive subsets came out with larger estimated richness than memory subsets.

The deep-level immunoSEQ assay was used. Data came from immunoSEQ multiplex PCR; TCRdb stores just in-frame clones and leaves some out. The sample includes some 1.5 million clones, roughly 96% of them seen just once. Into CD45RA+ naive and CD45RA-negative memory subsets, the CD4+ cells were split. The source of this sequence is a man aged 30 to 45 in good health. The sample consisted of naive CD4+ T cells sorted from blood. Sample subset: CD45RA+ positively selected.

CDR3 in DNA: TGTGCCAGCAGCACACGACAGGGTCCTGGAAACACCATATATTTT. It yields the protein CASSTRQGPGNTIYF. V gene TRBV5-5 combines with J gene TRBJ1-3, with TRBD1 identical over 7 bases. The V and J ends lost 4 bases and 2 bases, in that order; junction bases with no gene match: 6. The CDR3 consists of 15 residues. Germline CDR1 reads SGHKS; CDR2 reads YYEKEE (reference sequence).